This T cell receptor beta chain was documented in a study of CD8+ T cells in alopecia areata. The wider study: Scoring of severity for treated patients was based on percentage of affected scalp area.

Study results and limitations: Amid tofacitinib therapy, many expanded lesional clones stayed present in scalp and blood.

Germline loops: CDR1 MNHEY, CDR2 SMNVEV (reference sequence). The CDR3 loop spans 15 amino acids. Trimming shortened V by 4 bases and J by 5 bases, and 15 bases separated the two germline ends. Stated treatment: oral pan-JAK inhibitor, 5-10 mg twice daily. Worth noting for this clone: Its antigen is as yet unknown.

cDNA prepared by RNA extraction and subsequent reverse transcription served as the template for sequencing. The protocol was immunoSEQ multiplex PCR, while the TCRdb copy is restricted to in-frame clones and leaves out a portion. Of roughly 150,000 clones listed, nearly 55% are singletons. The starting material was CD8+ T cells sorted from blood, obtained at week 4, from a patient treated with tofacitinib. This receptor was identified in a human donor with alopecia areata. The chain combines TRBV27 with TRBJ1-5; perhaps TRBD1 as D (5 bases). Here the CDR3 reads CASSSLGVRDQPQHF. CDR3 DNA: TGTGCCAGCAGTTCCCTGGGGGTCCGCGATCAGCCCCAGCATTTT.